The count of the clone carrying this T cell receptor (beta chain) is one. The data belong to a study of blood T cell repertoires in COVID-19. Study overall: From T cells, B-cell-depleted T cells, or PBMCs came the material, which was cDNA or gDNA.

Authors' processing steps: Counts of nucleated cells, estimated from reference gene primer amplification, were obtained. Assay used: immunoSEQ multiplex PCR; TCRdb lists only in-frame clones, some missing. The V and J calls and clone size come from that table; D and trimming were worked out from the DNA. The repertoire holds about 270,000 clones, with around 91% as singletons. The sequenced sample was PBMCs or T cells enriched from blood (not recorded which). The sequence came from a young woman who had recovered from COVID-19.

CDR3 sequence reads: CASSVGGEGNSPLHF. As DNA, the CDR3 is TGTGCCAGCAGCGTAGGGGGCGAAGGTAATTCACCCCTCCACTTT. The chain is built from TRBV9 and TRBJ1-6, with a possible D match to TRBD1 (5 bases). Germline CDR1 SGDLS, CDR2 YYNGEE. V shed 0 bases and J shed 6 bases, with 10 bases lying between them. The CDR3 consists of 15 residues.